This entry describes one TCR beta chain. Its antigen is not identified. The data originate from a study of cytotoxic CD8 clonotypes in ibrutinib-treated CLL. Study-level background: Responses: about 25 partial, 2 complete; after median about 68 months, approximately 15 stayed remitted, roughly 12 progressed. The study's findings and limits: Clonality rose at ibrutinib response, held steady in sustained remission, and fell toward baseline at progression. Public clonotypes, rarely seen, contracted or held steady on treatment.

With sequencing, the targeted depth ranged from 1 in 200,000 to 1 in 1 million T cells. The data were produced by immunoSEQ multiplex PCR, yet TCRdb's version contains in-frame clones alone and is incomplete. There are approximately 210,000 clones in the sample; 72% occur only once, and 10% to 15% lies in the top ten. Germline V gene sequence: CDR1 SGHRS, CDR2 YFSETQ. Trimming cost V 7 bases and J 2 bases, with 19 bases left between them. The CDR3 is 15 residues long. The sequenced sample was PBMCs, obtained after 24 months of ibrutinib treatment. The chain combines TRBV5-1 with TRBJ2-7, with D perhaps TRBD1 (5 bases). The TCR was taken from a human donor with chronic lymphocytic leukemia. DNA of the CDR3: TGCGCCAGCGCGAGAGTGGCAGGGATTACCTACGAGCAGTACTTC. Protein product: CASARVAGITYEQYF.